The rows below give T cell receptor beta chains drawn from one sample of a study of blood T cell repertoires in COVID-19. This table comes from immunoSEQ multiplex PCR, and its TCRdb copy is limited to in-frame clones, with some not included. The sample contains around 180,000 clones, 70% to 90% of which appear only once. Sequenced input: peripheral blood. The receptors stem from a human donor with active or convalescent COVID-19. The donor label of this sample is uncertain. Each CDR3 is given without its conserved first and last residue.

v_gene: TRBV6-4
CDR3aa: ASSDSLGTGRLAGVPSSYNEQF

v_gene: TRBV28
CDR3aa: ASSLTADNYGYT

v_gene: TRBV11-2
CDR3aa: ASSRTRFWSETQY

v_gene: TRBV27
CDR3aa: ASSAGTGSYQPQH

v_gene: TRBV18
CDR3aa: ASSSDRGEYGYT

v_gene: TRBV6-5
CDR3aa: ASSPQPYQETQY

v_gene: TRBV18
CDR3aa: ASSPKRDGELF

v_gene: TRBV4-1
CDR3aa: ASSQDPRVGYEQY

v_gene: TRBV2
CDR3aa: ASLGSGFNYGYT

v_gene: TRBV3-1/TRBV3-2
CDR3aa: ASSQESLAGVFYNEQF

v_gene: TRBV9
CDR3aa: ASSVDGGDRYGYT

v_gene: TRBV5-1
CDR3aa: ASSLVTGGGQPQH

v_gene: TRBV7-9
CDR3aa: ASSLVGASVPNEKLF

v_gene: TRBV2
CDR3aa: ASSKGVLNTEAF

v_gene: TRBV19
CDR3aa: ASSAPGAGGRFEQF

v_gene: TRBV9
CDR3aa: ASSVEGGSRYNEQF

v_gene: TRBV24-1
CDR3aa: ATSDETGALMNTQY

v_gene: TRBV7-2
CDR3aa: ASSWTDGYNEKLF